The 22 T cell receptor beta chains listed next were all sequenced from one sample in a study of early T cells in non-severe SARS-CoV-2 infection. TCRdb passed the 5' RACE reads through MiXCR, listing each CDR3 protein once. Seen here are some 60,000 distinct CDR3 sequences, 8.5% to 10% observed once, and the top ten hold 8.6%. Sequenced sample: whole blood. The receptors were gathered from an adult who was a healthcare worker with PCR-confirmed SARS-CoV-2 infection or an uninfected control (not recorded which).

This clonotype was counted only a few times. The rearrangement uses TRBV6-2 or TRBV6-3 and TRBJ1-5; no definite D call. The ends were cut back, 0 bases at V and 7 bases at J, with 7 bases in the middle. CDR1 is MNHEY, CDR2 SVGEGT, per germline. The CDR3 contains 13 residues. CDR3: CASSYSPGQPQHF. The CDR3 DNA reads as TGTGCCAGCAGTTACTCTCCGGGGCAGCCCCAGCATTTT.

This clonotype turned up a few times. CDR3 region: CSARILAGSNTGELFF. Here the CDR3 DNA reads TGCAGTGCCAGGATCCTAGCGGGGTCGAACACCGGGGAGCTGTTTTTT. This chain links TRBV20-1 with TRBJ2-2; the match to TRBD2 covers 9 bases. Germline CDR1 and CDR2: DFQATT and SNEGSKA (reference sequence). The CDR3 loop spans 16 amino acids. Germline trimming cut 6 bases from V and 0 bases from J; bases unmatched to any gene: 8.

This clonotype was found many times. The chain recombines TRBV6-2 or TRBV6-3 with TRBJ1-5; D is unclear. Trimming shortened V by 1 base and J by 0 bases, and 7 bases separated the two germline ends. CDR1 and CDR2 from the germline V gene are MNHEY and SVGEGT. This CDR3 is built from 15 residues. CDR3 protein: CASSYFGYSNQPQHF. As DNA, the CDR3 is TGTGCCAGCAGTTACTTCGGTTATAGCAATCAGCCCCAGCATTTT.

This clonotype has a count of ten or more. The chain joins TRBV12-3 or TRBV12-4 to TRBJ1-5; 8 nucleotides align to TRBD1. There are 16 residues in the CDR3. V was clipped by 4 bases and J by 2 bases; unmatched bases: 7. The CDR3 spells CASSSGQGAGNQPQHF. For the CDR3, the DNA is TGTGCCAGCAGTTCTGGACAGGGCGCCGGCAATCAGCCCCAGCATTTT.

Concerning this clonotype itself: A read error may be the cause here, since a much bigger clone is one base away. J is TRBJ2-6 and V is TRBV24-1, with a tentative D call TRBD1 (5 bases). The CDR3 extends over 15 amino acids. Germline V gene lookup returns CDR1 KGHDR and CDR2 SFDVKD. CDR3 DNA sequence: TGTGCCACCAGTGATCCAAAGACTGGGGCCAACGTCCAGACTTTC. Translating it yields CATSDPKTGANVQTF.

This clonotype was found a few times. The chain employs TRBV7-2 and TRBJ2-3; TRBD2 is a possible D gene (5 bases). Germline-derived CDR1 and CDR2 are SGHTA and FQGNSA. Trimming cost V 8 bases and J 2 bases, with 14 bases left between them. This CDR3 has 14 amino acids. The chain's CDR3 is CASRRAVFTDTQYF. CDR3 bases: TGTGCCAGCCGAAGAGCGGTGTTCACAGATACGCAGTATTTT.

This clonotype was detected ten times or more. This rearrangement joins TRBV9 to TRBJ2-1; D uncertain. Trimming removed 3 bases at V and 4 bases at J, with 8 bases between. The CDR3 has 13 residues. Germline-derived CDR1 and CDR2 are SGDLS and YYNGEE. Here the CDR3 DNA reads TGTGCCAGCAGCGCCCGAGGATACAATGAGCAGTTCTTC. It codes for CASSARGYNEQFF.

This clonotype was counted many times. The chain links TRBV20-1 to TRBJ1-1, with 7 positions matching TRBD1. V dropped 3 bases and J dropped 4; count of bases not matched to a gene: 5. CDR1 is DFQATT, CDR2 SNEGSKA, per germline (reference sequence). The CDR3 extends over 13 amino acids. The CDR3 bases are TGCAGTGCTAGGTGGACAGGATTCACTGAAGCTTTCTTT. This translates into CSARWTGFTEAFF.

This clonotype was recorded a few times. The rearrangement links TRBV20-1 to TRBJ1-6, with 9 bases matching TRBD1. The CDR3 totals 15 residues. Germline-derived CDR1 and CDR2 are DFQATT and SNEGSKA (reference sequence). Trimming removed 3 bases from V and 7 bases from J; junction bases left unmatched: 7. CDR3 nucleotides: TGCAGTGCTAGCCCCTCTGGACAGGGGAATTCACCCCTCCACTTT. Translated, it gives CSASPSGQGNSPLHF.

This clonotype was observed at least ten times. The rearrangement joins TRBV20-1 to TRBJ1-2; D call uncertain. The CDR3 spans 13 residues. Per germline, CDR1 DFQATT and CDR2 SNEGSKA (reference sequence). V lost 6 bases to trimming and J lost 4 bases, with 15 bases between them. As DNA, the CDR3 is TGCAGTGCGGCTAACAAAGGAGGCTATGGCTACACCTTC. It is translated as CSAANKGGYGYTF.

The V gene is TRBV12-3 or TRBV12-4, the J gene TRBJ2-1; 7 positions match TRBD2. CDR3 size: 16 residues. V shed 3 bases and J 0 bases; nucleotides not matched to a gene: 5. Here the CDR3 DNA reads TGTGCCAGCAGTTTTATAGCGGGTAGCTCCTACAATGAGCAGTTCTTC. Amino acid sequence: CASSFIAGSSYNEQFF.

This clonotype was found many times. V gene TRBV6-1 combines with J gene TRBJ2-7, with a tentative D call TRBD2 (6 bases). Germline lookup yields CDR1 MNHNS and CDR2 SASEGT. The length of the CDR3 is 13 residues. V was cut by 9 bases and J by 4 bases, with 16 bases left in between. The CDR3 is CASTDGSPYEQYF. DNA for the CDR3: TGTGCCAGTACAGACGGGAGTCCTTACGAGCAGTACTTC.

Ten or more counts support this clonotype. The rearrangement joins TRBV3-1 to TRBJ1-1; no clear D gene. This CDR3 has 16 residues. CDR1 is LGHDT, CDR2 YNNKEL, per germline (reference sequence). V was shortened by 0 bases and J by 1 base, with 12 bases between the two germline ends. CDR3 coding DNA: TGTGCCAGCAGCCAAGATTGGCGGGGTAGGAACACTGAAGCTTTCTTT. It specifies CASSQDWRGRNTEAFF.

The rearrangement joins TRBV9 to TRBJ1-1; D is unclear. The length of the CDR3 is 13 residues. Trimming took 4 bases from V and 1 from J, leaving 8 bases between them. Germline CDR1 SGDLS, CDR2 YYNGEE. The DNA of the CDR3 is TGTGCCAGCAGCCGTACTCAGAACACTGAAGCTTTCTTT. Translated, it gives CASSRTQNTEAFF.

This clonotype was detected ten times or more. The chain links TRBV27 to TRBJ2-7, with D perhaps TRBD2 (6 bases). CDR1 is MNHEY, CDR2 SMNVEV, per germline (reference sequence). The CDR3 consists of 14 residues. V lost 5 bases to trimming and J lost 2 bases, with 13 bases between them. Here the CDR3 reads CASSPHGGTYEQYF. The DNA for the CDR3 is TGTGCCAGCAGTCCCCACGGGGGAACCTACGAGCAGTACTTC.

The chain recombines TRBV18 with TRBJ1-3; D is undetermined. The germline V gene encodes CDR1 KGHSH and CDR2 LQKENI. V lost 0 bases and J 0 bases, leaving 9 bases between the germline ends. CDR3 length: 16 residues. The chain's CDR3 is CASSPPKGVSGNTIYF. The DNA of the CDR3 is TGTGCCAGCTCACCACCGAAGGGCGTCTCTGGAAACACCATATATTTT.

This chain links TRBV4-2 with TRBJ2-7, with D perhaps matching TRBD2 (6 bases). Per germline, CDR1 LGHNA and CDR2 YNFKEQ. This CDR3 is 16 amino acids long. Trimming took off 0 bases at V and 8 bases at J, with 20 bases between the two ends. Written as DNA, the CDR3 is TGTGCCAGCAGCCAAGATCTTCGGGGGACTCTTTCGAAGCAGTACTTC. Translated: CASSQDLRGTLSKQYF.

This clonotype has ten or more counts. V and J are TRBV6-1 and TRBJ2-3; the match to TRBD2 covers 7 bases. V lost 3 bases, J lost 2 bases, and 8 bases stayed unmatched. This CDR3 contains 16 residues. Germline-derived CDR1 and CDR2 are MNHNS and SASEGT. CDR3 protein: CASSDRGRDYTDTQYF. In DNA form, the CDR3 reads TGTGCCAGCAGTGATCGGGGCAGGGACTACACAGATACGCAGTATTTT.

There are a few counts of this clonotype. This chain's CDR3 is CASSRRLAGEGTDTQYF. CDR3 in DNA: TGTGCCAGCAGCCGACGACTAGCGGGAGAAGGCACAGATACGCAGTATTTT. This rearrangement joins TRBV4-2 to TRBJ2-3, with TRBD2 matching 12 bases. Germline CDR1 is LGHNA and CDR2 is YNFKEQ. The CDR3 totals 17 residues. V lost 4 bases, J lost 1 base, and 6 bases stayed unmatched.

This chain connects TRBV7-2 to TRBJ2-2; 7 nucleotides agree with TRBD1. Trimming took 6 bases from V and 4 from J; bases not matched to a gene: 5. CDR1 SGHTA and CDR2 FQGNSA come from the germline V gene. The length of the CDR3 is 14 residues. CDR3: CASSQTGATGELFF. The CDR3 DNA follows: TGTGCCAGCAGTCAAACAGGGGCCACCGGGGAGCTGTTTTTT.

V is TRBV5-5 and J is TRBJ2-7; D uncertain. Germline loops: CDR1 SGHKS, CDR2 YYEKEE (reference sequence). V lost 0 bases, J lost 5 bases, and 12 bases lay in between. This CDR3 is 14 amino acids long. CDR3 bases: TGTGCCAGCAGCTTGGGCGTAGGGATCCACGAGCAGTACTTC. Its protein product is CASSLGVGIHEQYF.

CDR3 amino acids: CASSLGGATEAFF. In DNA, the CDR3 is TGTGCCAGCAGTTTAGGTGGGGCCACTGAAGCTTTCTTT. The J gene is TRBJ1-1, the V gene TRBV12-3 or TRBV12-4, with D maybe TRBD1 (5 bases). The CDR3 is made up of 13 amino acids. The V and J ends lost 1 base and 4 bases respectively, with 7 bases between them.